The clone carrying this TCR beta chain was picked up many times. Its antigen remains unidentified. The library was made from cDNA and included unique molecular identifiers. Researchers reported 520,000 or so cDNA molecules coming from approximately 0.95 to 9.8 million T cells. Each CDR3 protein gets one entry after TCRdb re-called the PCR reads with MiXCR. The sample includes 380,000 or so distinct CDR3 sequences, roughly 30% of them seen just once. The source of the sample is a study of post-analysis software for immune sequencing data. Across the whole study: Patients had relapsing-remitting, secondary progressive or progressive-relapsing multiple sclerosis; some lacked subtype. Findings and caveats of the study: Higher frequency in patients than in controls was seen for roughly 5 TRBV segments, with TRBV5-6, TRBV5-1 and TRBV20-1 among them. The authors found that F measure strongly co-clustered same-batch samples.

Germline CDR1 is SQVTM and CDR2 is ANQGSEA. Trimming took 2 bases from V and 4 from J, leaving 14 bases between them. This CDR3 has 14 amino acids. This TCR was sampled from a girl aged 10 to 17 with multiple sclerosis. Sequences were obtained from blood. The rearrangement joins TRBV29-1 to TRBJ2-5; possibly TRBD2 for D (7 bases). CDR3 in DNA: TGCAGCGTTGAACCAGCCCGGGGGGCAGAGACCCAGTACTTC. It translates to CSVEPARGAETQYF.